A single sample gave rise to the 32 T cell receptor beta chains below, sequenced in a study of read filtering for tumor transcriptome and immune sequencing. The library was built from around 0.4 ug RNA with molecular barcoded adaptors for alpha/delta and beta/gamma chains. TCRdb recomputed calls from the reads with MiXCR, one row per CDR3 protein. Here the sample spans under 50,000 distinct CDR3 sequences, roughly 13% being singletons. The sample consisted of a population of CD138-negative cells sorted from bone marrow. These receptors came from a donor at least 40 years old with multiple myeloma.

This sequence joins TRBV28 and TRBJ2-7, with 10 bases fitting TRBD1. V gave up 5 bases and J gave up 3 bases; unmatched junction bases: 4. Germline CDR1 and CDR2: MDHEN and SYDVKM. The CDR3 consists of 14 residues. CDR3 protein: CASSLTGGSYEQYF. DNA of the CDR3: TGTGCCAGCAGTCTGACAGGGGGCAGCTACGAGCAGTACTTC.

On this clonotype itself: This may stem from a read error, because a much larger clone lies one nucleotide away. The V and J genes are TRBV6-2 or TRBV6-3 and TRBJ2-5, with 7 positions matching TRBD2. Germline assignment: CDR1 MNHEY and CDR2 SVGEGT. CDR3 length: 14 amino acids. CDR3 amino acids: CASQRDRLVETRYF. DNA of the CDR3: TGTGCCAGTCAGCGGGACCGACTAGTGGAGACCCGGTACTTC.

This clonotype was counted many times. This chain connects TRBV28 to TRBJ1-1; weak D call: TRBD1 (5 bases). Germline V lookup: CDR1 MDHEN, CDR2 SYDVKM. The CDR3 totals 12 residues. With 5 bases removed from V and 4 bases from J, the gap between germline ends came to 8 bases. The CDR3 region is CASSTQGTEAFF. CDR3 sequence (DNA): TGTGCCAGCAGTACTCAGGGCACTGAAGCTTTCTTT. Together with reference TRBV28 and TRBJ1-1, the CDR3 gives the full variable domain: DVKVTQSSRYLVKRTGEKVFLECVQDMDHENMFWYRQDPGLGLRLIYFSYDVKMKEKGDIPEGYSVSREKKERFSLILESASTNQTSMYLCASSTQGTEAFFGQGTRLTVV.

This clonotype occurred many times. The chain links TRBV20-1 to TRBJ2-2, with 8 bases identical to TRBD1. The V and J ends lost 0 bases and 0 bases, in that order; junction bases with no gene match: 6. CDR3 size: 17 residues. Germline CDR1 DFQATT, CDR2 SNEGSKA (reference sequence). The CDR3 spells CSARDGDRGANTGELFF. In DNA, the CDR3 is TGCAGTGCTAGAGATGGAGACAGGGGAGCGAACACCGGGGAGCTGTTTTTT.

This clonotype was seen at least ten times. The chain recombines TRBV5-1 with TRBJ2-3; TRBD1 agrees at 11 bases. This CDR3 is built from 15 residues. Germline CDR1 SGHRS, CDR2 YFSETQ. Trimming cost V 4 bases and J 5 bases; bases outside gene matches: 6. The CDR3 bases are TGCGCCAGCAGCCCCGGACAGGGGGCCGTAGATACGCAGTATTTT. Its protein product is CASSPGQGAVDTQYF. The full variable domain, rest sourced from reference TRBV5-1 and TRBJ2-3, is KAGVTQTPRYLIKTRGQQVTLSCSPISGHRSVSWYQQTPGQGLQFLFEYFSETQRNKGNFPGRFSGRQFSNSRSEMNVSTLELGDSALYLCASSPGQGAVDTQYFGPGTRLTVL.

This clonotype showed up many times. Here the CDR3 reads CASSKSTNTNTGELFF. The CDR3 DNA reads as TGTGCCAGCAGCAAGTCGACTAACACGAACACCGGGGAGCTGTTTTTT. V and J are TRBV9 and TRBJ2-2, with a possible D match to TRBD2 (5 bases). V lost 4 bases, J lost 0 bases, and 13 bases lay in between. The germline gives CDR1 SGDLS, CDR2 YYNGEE. The CDR3 has 16 amino acids.

This clonotype was observed many times. The V and J genes are TRBV11-3 and TRBJ2-2; D unresolved. Germline CDR1 reads SGHNT; CDR2 reads YENEEA. V gave up 8 bases and J gave up 4 bases, with 8 bases separating them. This CDR3 contains 12 residues. This chain's CDR3 is CASANLTGELFF. The DNA of the CDR3 is TGTGCCAGCGCTAACCTCACCGGGGAGCTGTTTTTT.

As to this clonotype: This may arise from a read error, as a much more abundant clone is one base away. DNA of the CDR3: TGTGCCTGCAGCTTGGGAAGGACCCCGTCCAATGAGCAGTTCTTC. Amino acids: CACSLGRTPSNEQFF. The chain recombines TRBV5-4 with TRBJ2-1; unclear D gene. The CDR3 is 15 amino acids. CDR1 is SGHNT and CDR2 is YYREEE in the germline V gene (reference sequence).

In this sample, this clonotype turned up a few times. One end of the junction fails to match germline, which may point to a read error. The genes are TRBV28 and TRBJ2-3; TRBD2 matches 13 bases. CDR1 is MDHEN, CDR2 SYDVKM, per germline. The CDR3 extends over 19 amino acids. CDR3 protein: CASSSPPGLAGIRGDMQYF. The CDR3 nucleotides read TGTGCCAGCAGCTCCCCTCCGGGACTAGCGGGAATCAGAGGTGATATGCAGTATTTT.

This clonotype appeared many times. V gene TRBV20-1 combines with J gene TRBJ2-7, with 13 nucleotides matching TRBD2. The CDR3 runs 13 residues. Germline CDR1 is DFQATT and CDR2 is SNEGSKA (reference sequence). With 5 bases clipped from V and 3 bases from J, the junction kept 1 base outside the gene matches. The CDR3 region is CSAWTSGGYEQYF. CDR3 bases: TGCAGTGCTTGGACTAGCGGGGGCTACGAGCAGTACTTC.

This clonotype was seen ten or more times. The V call is TRBV4-2, the J call TRBJ2-5; D may be TRBD2 (5 bases). CDR1 and CDR2 from the germline V gene are LGHNA and YNFKEQ. The CDR3 spans 18 residues. Trimming shortened V by 4 bases and J by 2 bases, and 23 bases separated the two germline ends. Here the CDR3 DNA reads TGTGCCAGCAGCCTTCTAAAAAGCGGCACCCCCACACAAGAGACCCAGTACTTC. Translated, it gives CASSLLKSGTPTQETQYF.

This clonotype was detected only a few times. A much larger clone lies a single base off, so this may be a read error. The chain joins TRBV6-2 or TRBV6-3 to TRBJ2-1; D gene ambiguous. CDR3 length: 12 residues. The germline gives CDR1 MNHEY, CDR2 SVGEGT. CDR3 bases: TGTGCCAGCAGAAACCCGCAAAATGAGCAGCTCTTC. This translates into CASRNPQNEQLF.

This clonotype appeared many times. This sequence joins TRBV11-2 and TRBJ2-6; the D gene is possibly TRBD1 (6 bases). CDR3 length: 16 amino acids. Deletions cut 7 bases from V and 0 bases from J, with 13 bases between. The germline CDR1 and CDR2 sequences are SGHAT and FQNNGV. The CDR3 bases are TGTGCCAGCACTTTACAGGGTTTCTCTGGGGCCAACGTCCTGACTTTC. Its protein product is CASTLQGFSGANVLTF.

This clonotype was picked up a small number of times. The rearrangement uses TRBV7-9 and TRBJ1-1, with D possibly TRBD1 on 5 matching bases. Trimming took off 4 bases at V and 1 base at J, with 10 bases between the two ends. The CDR3 covers 14 residues. Germline loops: CDR1 SEHNR, CDR2 FQNEAQ (reference sequence). The CDR3 coding sequence is TGTGCCAGCAGCTGGACACAAGCGAACACTGAAGCTTTCTTT. This codes for CASSWTQANTEAFF.

The table lists this clonotype with many counts. The chain uses TRBV6-5 and TRBJ2-1, with D unresolved. Germline V gene data show CDR1 as MNHEY and CDR2 as SVGAGI. CDR3 length equals 11 residues. V gave up 6 bases and J gave up 9 bases, with 9 bases separating them. CDR3 nucleotide sequence: TGTGCCAGCAGCTCCCGTGGTGAGCAGTTCTTC. Encoded protein: CASSSRGEQFF.

The J gene is TRBJ1-1, the V gene TRBV6-2 or TRBV6-3; TRBD1 agrees at 9 bases. CDR1 is MNHEY and CDR2 is SVGEGT in the germline V gene. The CDR3 length is 16 residues. V shed 2 bases, J shed 3 bases, and the junction held 7 bases outside the gene matches. The CDR3 DNA reads as TGTGCCAGCAGTTACCAAAGGACAGGGGAGGACACTGAAGCTTTCTTT. It yields the protein CASSYQRTGEDTEAFF.

This clonotype was counted only a few times. A much larger clone lies a single base off, so this may be a read error. The chain employs TRBV20-1 and TRBJ2-1, with 9 bases aligning to TRBD2. This CDR3 is 13 amino acids long. The germline gives CDR1 DFQATT, CDR2 SNEGSKA (reference sequence). CDR3 nucleotide sequence: TGCAGTCCTGGACTAGCGACCTACAAGGAGCAGTTCTTC. Residues: CSPGLATYKEQFF.

The table lists this clonotype with many counts. The rearrangement joins TRBV5-1 to TRBJ2-7; D possibly corresponds to TRBD2 (5 bases). Germline CDR1 SGHRS, CDR2 YFSETQ. V was pared by 3 bases and J by 7 bases, with 20 bases between. The CDR3 is 15 amino acids. CDR3 coding DNA: TGCGCCAGCAGCTCCACTATCGACCGGGAACGGGAGCAGTACTTC. Amino acid sequence: CASSSTIDREREQYF.

This clonotype was picked up many times. V gene TRBV5-1 combines with J gene TRBJ2-7; D uncertain. The V end lost 0 bases, the J end lost 0 bases, and 10 bases lay between the germline ends. Germline lookup yields CDR1 SGHRS and CDR2 YFSETQ. The CDR3 spans 15 residues. Written as DNA, the CDR3 is TGCGCCAGCAGCTTGGCCTTCGGTAGCTCCTACGAGCAGTACTTC. Residues: CASSLAFGSSYEQYF.

About this clonotype: Because the CDR3 is missing its conserved closing phenylalanine or tryptophan, this is likely a read error. The gene calls are TRBV20-1 and TRBJ2-1, with 8 bases fitting TRBD1. CDR3 length equals 15 residues. Germline CDR1 is DFQATT and CDR2 is SNEGSKA (reference sequence). CDR3 DNA sequence: TGCGGTGCTAGAGGTGTGACAGGGGTCTACAATGAGCAGTTCTCC. This sequence encodes CGARGVTGVYNEQFS.

This clonotype was seen ten or more times. One end of the junction does not line up with germline, which may come from a read error. This chain connects TRBV7-7 to TRBJ2-3; D might be TRBD1 (6 bases). There are 14 residues in the CDR3. CDR1 and CDR2 (germline): SSHAT, FNYEAQ (reference sequence). CDR3 region: CASSRQGSTDTQYF. The CDR3 nucleotides are TGTGCTAGCAGCCGCCAGGGGAGCACAGATACGCAGTATTTT.

The chain carries TRBV7-2 and TRBJ2-1, with 10 bases identical to TRBD2. The V segment lost 6 bases and the J segment 8 bases; nucleotides outside the gene matches: 25. Per the germline V gene, CDR1 is SGHTA and CDR2 is FQGNSA. The CDR3 consists of 20 residues. The CDR3 here is CASRRGQAPPLAGAGDEQFF. The CDR3 DNA reads TGTGCCAGCAGACGCGGACAGGCTCCCCCGCTAGCGGGAGCCGGGGATGAGCAGTTCTTC. The entire variable domain, with the rest obtained from reference TRBV7-2 and TRBJ2-1, is as follows: GAGVSQSPSNKVTEKGKDVELRCDPISGHTALYWYRQSLGQGLEFLIYFQGNSAPDKSGLPSDRFSAERTGGSVSTLTIQRTQQEDSAVYLCASRRGQAPPLAGAGDEQFFGPGTRLTVL.

This clonotype was seen at least ten times. The V and J genes are TRBV27 and TRBJ1-5, with TRBD1 identical over 7 bases. Per the germline V gene, CDR1 is MNHEY and CDR2 is SMNVEV (reference sequence). The CDR3 is 14 residues long. The V segment lost 4 bases and the J segment 4 bases; nucleotides outside the gene matches: 4. In nucleotides, the CDR3 is TGTGCCAGCAGTTACAGGGGAGGGAATCAGCCCCAGCATTTT. It is translated as CASSYRGGNQPQHF.

A few counts support this clonotype. The chain uses TRBV21-1 and TRBJ2-5. TRBV21-1 is a recognized pseudogene. The CDR3 contains 15 residues. Written as DNA, the CDR3 is TGTGCCAGCAGCAAAGGGGGTCGGAAACAAGAGACCCAGTACTTC. This encodes CASSKGGRKQETQYF.

This clonotype was counted ten times or more. This rearrangement joins TRBV6-1 to TRBJ2-5; TRBD1 matches at 7 bases. CDR3 length: 15 amino acids. With V trimmed by 1 base and J by 0 bases, 2 bases remained unmatched. Germline V gene lookup returns CDR1 MNHNS and CDR2 SASEGT. The CDR3 region is CASSEGDRNQETQYF. The CDR3, as DNA: TGTGCCAGCAGTGAAGGGGACAGAAACCAAGAGACCCAGTACTTC.

This clonotype was seen many times. The CDR3 sequence is CSVSLRDAQHF. CDR3 nucleotide sequence: TGCAGTGTTAGCTTACGGGACGCCCAGCATTTT. The chain carries TRBV20-1 and TRBJ1-5, with D possibly TRBD1 on 5 matching bases. CDR1 and CDR2 from the germline V gene are DFQATT and SNEGSKA (reference sequence). This CDR3 is built from 11 residues. The V end was cut by 7 bases, the J end by 11 bases, with 15 bases between.

This clonotype was counted at least ten times. The genes are TRBV28 and TRBJ2-3; no definite D call. The CDR3 contains 15 residues. Trimming shortened V by 4 bases and J by 2 bases, and 13 bases separated the two germline ends. CDR1 is MDHEN, CDR2 SYDVKM, per germline. The CDR3 sequence: CASSSPPQHTDTQYF. DNA for the CDR3: TGTGCCAGCAGTTCCCCCCCACAGCACACAGATACGCAGTATTTT.

Concerning this clonotype itself: One base away lies a much larger clone, so this may be a sequencing read error. The chain joins TRBV7-9 to TRBJ2-2; D call uncertain. CDR1 and CDR2 from the germline V gene are SEHNR and FQNEAQ (reference sequence). Trimming pared 6 bases from V and 0 bases from J, leaving 8 bases between. CDR3 length: 14 amino acids. CDR3 nucleotides: TGTGCCAGCAGATCCTCGTCGAACACCGGGGAGCTGTTTTTT. Translating gives CASRSSSNTGELFF.

This clonotype was seen many times. The V and J genes are TRBV4-2 and TRBJ1-1; D not certain. V lost 0 bases and J lost 4, with 6 bases in between. CDR3 size: 13 residues. The germline V gene has CDR1 LGHNA and CDR2 YNFKEQ. Here the CDR3 DNA reads TGTGCCAGCAGCCAAGAGGGGATCACTGAAGCTTTCTTT. This sequence encodes CASSQEGITEAFF.

This clonotype was counted at least ten times. V is TRBV20-1 and J is TRBJ2-1, with 10 positions matching TRBD2. Germline lookup yields CDR1 DFQATT and CDR2 SNEGSKA (reference sequence). The CDR3 consists of 15 residues. Unmatched junction bases numbered 6, after V lost 2 bases and J lost 5 bases. CDR3 bases: TGCAGTGCTAGAAGTCTCGGACTAGCGGACAATGAGCAGTTCTTC. It specifies CSARSLGLADNEQFF.

This clonotype was recorded a few times. A much larger clone lies one base from this, so it may be a read error. This chain links TRBV28 with TRBJ2-5; TRBD1 or TRBD2 may be the D gene (5 bases each). Per the germline V gene, CDR1 is MDHEN and CDR2 is SYDVKM. There are 11 residues in the CDR3. The CDR3 here is CASSSGRSQCF. In nucleotides, the CDR3 is TGTGCCAGCAGTTCAGGGAGATCCCAGTGCTTC.

This clonotype came up many times. The gene calls are TRBV9 and TRBJ1-5; D not certain. There are 15 residues in the CDR3. The germline gives CDR1 SGDLS, CDR2 YYNGEE. V was trimmed by 4 bases and J by 7 bases, leaving 18 bases between them. The CDR3 spells CASSPDGSPYQPQHF. The CDR3 nucleotides read TGTGCCAGCAGCCCGGACGGAAGCCCATACCAGCCCCAGCATTTT.